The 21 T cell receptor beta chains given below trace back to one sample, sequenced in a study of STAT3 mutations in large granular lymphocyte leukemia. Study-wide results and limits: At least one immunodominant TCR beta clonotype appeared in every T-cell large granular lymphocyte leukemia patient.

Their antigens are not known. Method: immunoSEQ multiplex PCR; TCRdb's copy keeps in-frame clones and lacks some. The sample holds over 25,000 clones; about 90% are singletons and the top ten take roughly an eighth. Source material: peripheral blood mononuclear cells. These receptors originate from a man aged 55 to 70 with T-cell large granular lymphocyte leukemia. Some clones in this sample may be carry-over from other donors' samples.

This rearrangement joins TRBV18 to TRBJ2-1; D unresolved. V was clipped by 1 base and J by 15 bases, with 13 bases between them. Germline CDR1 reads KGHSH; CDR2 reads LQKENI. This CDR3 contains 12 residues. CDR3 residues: CASSPLAGAGFF. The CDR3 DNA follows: TGTGCCAGCTCACCACTAGCAGGCGCAGGGTTCTTC.

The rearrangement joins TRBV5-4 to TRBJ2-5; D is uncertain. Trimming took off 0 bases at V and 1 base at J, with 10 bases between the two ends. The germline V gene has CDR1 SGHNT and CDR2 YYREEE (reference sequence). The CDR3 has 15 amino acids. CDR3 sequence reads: CASSLVLPGQETQYF. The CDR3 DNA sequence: TGTGCCAGCAGCTTGGTCCTCCCCGGCCAAGAGACCCAGTACTTC.

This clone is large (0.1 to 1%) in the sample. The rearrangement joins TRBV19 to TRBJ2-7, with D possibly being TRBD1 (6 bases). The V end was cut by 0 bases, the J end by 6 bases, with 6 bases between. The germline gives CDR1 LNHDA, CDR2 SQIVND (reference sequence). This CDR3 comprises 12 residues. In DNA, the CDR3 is TGTGCCAGTAGTATAGACAGGGGCGAGCAGTACTTC. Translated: CASSIDRGEQYF.

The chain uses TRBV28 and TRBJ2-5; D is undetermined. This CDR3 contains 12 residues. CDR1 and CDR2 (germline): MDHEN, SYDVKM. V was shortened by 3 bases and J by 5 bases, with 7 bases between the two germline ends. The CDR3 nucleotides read TGTGCCAGCAGTTTGGTAGGTGAGACCCAGTACTTC. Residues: CASSLVGETQYF.

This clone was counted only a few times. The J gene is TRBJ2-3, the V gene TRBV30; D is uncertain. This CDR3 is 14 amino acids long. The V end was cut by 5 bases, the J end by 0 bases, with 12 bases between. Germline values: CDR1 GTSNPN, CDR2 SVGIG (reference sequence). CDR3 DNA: TGTGCCTGGTACGGTTTTCGGAGCACAGATACGCAGTATTTT. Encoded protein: CAWYGFRSTDTQYF.

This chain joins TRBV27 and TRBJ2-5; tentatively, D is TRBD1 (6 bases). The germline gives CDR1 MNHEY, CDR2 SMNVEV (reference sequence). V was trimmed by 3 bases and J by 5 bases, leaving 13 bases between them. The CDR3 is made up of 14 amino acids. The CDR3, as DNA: TGTGCCAGCAGTTTTAGTTGGGGGCGTGAGACCCAGTACTTC. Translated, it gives CASSFSWGRETQYF.

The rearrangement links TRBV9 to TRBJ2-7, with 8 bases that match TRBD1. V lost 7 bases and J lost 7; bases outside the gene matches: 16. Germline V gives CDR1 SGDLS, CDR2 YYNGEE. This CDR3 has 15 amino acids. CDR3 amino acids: CASAGGGGLPEEQYF. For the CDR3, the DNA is TGTGCCAGCGCAGGGGGCGGTGGCCTCCCGGAAGAGCAGTACTTC.

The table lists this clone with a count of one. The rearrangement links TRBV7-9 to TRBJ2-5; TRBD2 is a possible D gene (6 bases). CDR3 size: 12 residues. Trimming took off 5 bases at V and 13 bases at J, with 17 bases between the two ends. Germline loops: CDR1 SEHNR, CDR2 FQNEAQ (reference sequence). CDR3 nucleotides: TGTGCCAGCAGCCCCTTGGACTATGTTCGGTACTTC. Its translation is CASSPLDYVRYF.

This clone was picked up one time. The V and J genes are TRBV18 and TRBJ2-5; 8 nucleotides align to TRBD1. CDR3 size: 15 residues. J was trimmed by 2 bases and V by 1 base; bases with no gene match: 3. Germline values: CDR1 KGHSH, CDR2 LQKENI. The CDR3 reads CASSPQTGAQETQYF. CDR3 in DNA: TGTGCCAGCTCACCACAGACAGGGGCGCAAGAGACCCAGTACTTC.

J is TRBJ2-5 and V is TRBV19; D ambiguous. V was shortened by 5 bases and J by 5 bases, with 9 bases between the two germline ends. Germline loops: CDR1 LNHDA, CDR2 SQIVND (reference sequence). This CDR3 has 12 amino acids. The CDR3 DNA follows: TGTGCCAGTAGTGTTCACCGGGAGACCCAGTACTTC. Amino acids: CASSVHRETQYF.

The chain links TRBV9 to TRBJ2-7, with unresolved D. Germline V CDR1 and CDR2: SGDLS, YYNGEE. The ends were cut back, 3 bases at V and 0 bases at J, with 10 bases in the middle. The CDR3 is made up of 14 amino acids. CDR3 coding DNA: TGTGCCAGCAGCGCGCAGGTCTTCTCCTACGAGCAGTACTTC. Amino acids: CASSAQVFSYEQYF.

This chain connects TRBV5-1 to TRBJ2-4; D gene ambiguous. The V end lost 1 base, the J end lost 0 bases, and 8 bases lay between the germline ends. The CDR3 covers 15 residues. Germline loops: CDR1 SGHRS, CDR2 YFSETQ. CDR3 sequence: CASSLTALAKNIQYF. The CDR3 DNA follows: TGCGCCAGCAGCTTGACAGCTCTAGCCAAAAACATTCAGTACTTC.

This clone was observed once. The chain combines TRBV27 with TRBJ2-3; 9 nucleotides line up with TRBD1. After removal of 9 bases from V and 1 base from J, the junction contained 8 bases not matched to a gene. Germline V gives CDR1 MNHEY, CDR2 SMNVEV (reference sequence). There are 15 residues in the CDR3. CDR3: CARRDRAFGTDTQYF. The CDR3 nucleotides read TGTGCCAGACGGGACAGGGCCTTCGGCACAGATACGCAGTATTTT.

CDR3 in amino acids: CASSGGDRLIGYTF. The CDR3 DNA sequence: TGTGCCAGCAGCGGGGGTGACAGGCTCATTGGCTACACCTTC. The chain has TRBV5-4 and TRBJ1-2, with D possibly matching TRBD1 (6 bases). With 4 bases removed from V and 7 bases from J, the gap between germline ends came to 17 bases. This CDR3 is built from 14 residues. Germline CDR1 reads SGHNT; CDR2 reads YYREEE (reference sequence).

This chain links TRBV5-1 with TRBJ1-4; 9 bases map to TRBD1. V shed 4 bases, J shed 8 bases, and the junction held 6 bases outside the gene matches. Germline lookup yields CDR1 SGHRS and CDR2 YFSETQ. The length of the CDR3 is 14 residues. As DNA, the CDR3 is TGCGCCAGCAGCACCACAGGGGGCCAAGAAAAACTGTTTTTT. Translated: CASSTTGGQEKLFF.

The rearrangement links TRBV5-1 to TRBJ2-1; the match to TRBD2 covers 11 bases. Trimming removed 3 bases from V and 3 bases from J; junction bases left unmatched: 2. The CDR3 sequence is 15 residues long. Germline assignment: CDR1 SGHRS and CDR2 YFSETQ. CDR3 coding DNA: TGCGCCAGCAGCTGGGGACTAGCGGACTACAATGAGCAGTTCTTC. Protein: CASSWGLADYNEQFF. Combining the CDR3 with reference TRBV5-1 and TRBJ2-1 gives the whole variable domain KAGVTQTPRYLIKTRGQQVTLSCSPISGHRSVSWYQQTPGQGLQFLFEYFSETQRNKGNFPGRFSGRQFSNSRSEMNVSTLELGDSALYLCASSWGLADYNEQFFGPGTRLTVL.

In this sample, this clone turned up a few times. CDR3 region: CASSRTSGSQETQYF. The DNA of the CDR3 is TGTGCCAGCAGCCGGACTAGCGGATCCCAAGAGACCCAGTACTTC. This chain uses TRBV27 with TRBJ2-5; the match to TRBD2 covers 10 bases. The J segment lost 1 base and the V segment lost 6 bases, leaving 5 bases of the junction unmatched. The length of the CDR3 is 15 residues. Germline V gives CDR1 MNHEY, CDR2 SMNVEV (reference sequence).

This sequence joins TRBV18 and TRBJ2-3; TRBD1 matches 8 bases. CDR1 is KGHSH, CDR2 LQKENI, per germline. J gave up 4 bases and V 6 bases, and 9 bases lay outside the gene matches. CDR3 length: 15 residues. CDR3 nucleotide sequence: TGTGCCAGCTCCCCTCGCCAGGGGGCTTCAGATACGCAGTATTTT. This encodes CASSPRQGASDTQYF.

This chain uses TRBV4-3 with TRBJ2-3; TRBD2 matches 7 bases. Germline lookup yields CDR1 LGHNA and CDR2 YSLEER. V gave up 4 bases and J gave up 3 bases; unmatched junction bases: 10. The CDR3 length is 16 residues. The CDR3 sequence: CASSRVGGSPTDTQYF. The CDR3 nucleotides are TGCGCCAGCAGCCGGGTGGGCGGGAGTCCGACAGATACGCAGTATTTT.

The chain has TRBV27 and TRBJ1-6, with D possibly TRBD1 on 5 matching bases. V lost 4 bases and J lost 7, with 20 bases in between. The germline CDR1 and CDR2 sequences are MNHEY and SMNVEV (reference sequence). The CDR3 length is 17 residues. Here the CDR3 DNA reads TGTGCCAGCAGTTCCAGAGGCCCGACAGCACCCAATTCACCCCTCCACTTT. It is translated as CASSSRGPTAPNSPLHF.

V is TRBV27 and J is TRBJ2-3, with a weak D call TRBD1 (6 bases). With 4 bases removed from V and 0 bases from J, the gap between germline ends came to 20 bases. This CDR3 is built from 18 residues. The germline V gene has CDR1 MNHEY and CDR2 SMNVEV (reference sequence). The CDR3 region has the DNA TGTGCCAGCAGTTGGGGCCCTCCGGGACAAGCTAGCACAGATACGCAGTATTTT. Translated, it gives CASSWGPPGQASTDTQYF.